This TCR beta chain was recorded in a study of shared clonotypes between healthy human individuals. Study outcomes and limitations: Researchers found naive subsets generally carried larger estimated richness than memory subsets.

Naive CD8 cells, CD45RO-negative and positively selected for CCR7, excluded terminally differentiated effector memory CD45RA+ cells. Profiling relied on immunoSEQ multiplex PCR, and the TCRdb table lists in-frame clones only, not all of them. The data hold hundreds of thousands of clones, with approximately 90% observed a single time. In the case of this clone: As yet, its antigen is unknown.

The V gene end was trimmed by 2 bases and the J gene end by 8 bases; junction bases not matched to a gene: 6. Germline V gene lookup returns CDR1 SEHNR and CDR2 FQNEAQ (reference sequence). This CDR3 has 14 residues. The J gene is TRBJ2-1, the V gene TRBV7-9; 7 bases agree with TRBD2. The clonotype was recovered from a man aged 25 to 40 in good health. The sample consisted of naive CD8+ T cells sorted from blood. The CDR3 region is CASSLPAGSHEQFF. CDR3 nucleotides: TGTGCCAGCAGCTTACCAGCGGGAAGCCATGAGCAGTTCTTC.